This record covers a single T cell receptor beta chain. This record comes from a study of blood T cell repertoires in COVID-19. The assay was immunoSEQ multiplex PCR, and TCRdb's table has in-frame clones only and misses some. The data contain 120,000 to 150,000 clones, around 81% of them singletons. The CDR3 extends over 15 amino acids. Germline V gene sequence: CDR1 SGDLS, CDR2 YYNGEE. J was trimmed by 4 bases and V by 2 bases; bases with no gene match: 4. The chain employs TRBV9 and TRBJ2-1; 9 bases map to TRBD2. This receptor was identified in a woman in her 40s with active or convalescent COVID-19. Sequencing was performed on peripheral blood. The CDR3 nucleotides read TGTGCCAGCAGCGTGGCTAGCGGGGTATACAATGAGCAGTTCTTC. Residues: CASSVASGVYNEQFF.